Reported below is one TCR beta chain. This entry comes from a study of CD4 T cells in relation to SARS-CoV-2 and coronaviruses. Profiled with immunoSEQ multiplex PCR; TCRdb holds only in-frame clones, not every one. The sample holds 30,000 to 45,000 clones; 88% are singletons and the top ten take about a tenth. This clonotype was sampled from an adult with COVID-19. The sample taken for sequencing was memory CD4+ T cells from PBMCs.

Written as DNA, the CDR3 is TGTGCCAGCGTCTTATGGCGGGGGTCAGGGAACTATGGCTACACCTTC. This encodes CASVLWRGSGNYGYTF. This chain uses TRBV6-6 with TRBJ1-2, with D possibly TRBD1 on 5 matching bases. V shed 8 bases and J shed 2 bases, with 21 bases lying between them. The CDR3 sequence is 16 residues long. From germline, CDR1 is MNHNY and CDR2 SVGAGI (reference sequence).